This T cell receptor (beta chain) was sequenced for a study of shared clonotypes between healthy human individuals. Across several immunoSEQ plates, the genomic DNA of each subset was split evenly. Study processing details: Junction-only sequences without quality scores came from ImmunoSEQ, so filtering differed. Measured with immunoSEQ multiplex PCR; TCRdb has only the in-frame clones, and not every one. The V and J calls and the clone size are those of that table, but D and trimming were determined from the DNA. The repertoire holds about 980,000 clones, with about three quarters as singletons. This clone came up once. This specimen includes other DNA sequences encoding the same CDR3. This receptor was obtained from a man aged 18 to 29 in good health. Sequencing was done on a sample of memory CD4+ T cells sorted from blood. The subset: CD45RA-negative fraction.

CDR3 sequence reads: CASSESTDTQYF. CDR3 in DNA: TGCGCCAGCAGTGAGTCGACAGATACGCAGTATTTT. The chain carries TRBV10-1 and TRBJ2-3; D not certain. V lost 0 bases to trimming and J lost 3 bases, with 1 base between them. Germline values: CDR1 WNHNN, CDR2 SYGVQD (reference sequence). This CDR3 spans 12 amino acids.